This T cell receptor (beta chain) was profiled in a study of T cell responses to AZD1222 COVID-19 vaccine listed by TCRdb under 2021. Some background on the complete study: A total of just over 230 trial participants underwent TCR sequencing, of whom under 220 had received two doses of AZD1222 and around 26 had received two doses of the MenACWY control vaccine. Enrollment into the trials was organized by age into subgroups of 18-55, 56-69 and 70-plus years, and those subgroups contained around 150, 28 and 57 TCR-sequenced participants, respectively.

General findings and caveats noted by the study authors: No day 14 peak-response samples were available, so repertoires were characterized only after the peak T cell response. Vaccine-associated CD4 TCRs spanned the whole spike protein, with dominant responses in regions 160-218 and 743-854. Conclusions about previously exposed vaccinees were limited because only 6 or 7 AZD1222 recipients were SARS-CoV-2 seropositive at baseline. In the small 56-69-year group, the increase in depth fell short of significance, most likely because of low power. Nearly half of unique spike-specific TCRs reportedly recognized epitopes outside regions mutated in the B.1.351 and B.1.1.7 variants. Most participants were white British and females outnumbered males, and the authors suggested that clonal diversity may have been underestimated. After two AZD1222 doses, both the breadth and the depth of spike-specific TCRs were significantly higher than at day 0 and than in MenACWY recipients.

Measured from the cysteine to the phenylalanine, the CDR3 is 12 residues long. Of the read, only the CDR3 DNA is kept; its 36 bases are in frame from base 1. V lost 2 bases and J lost 12 bases; the stretch between them is 12 bases long. Sequences SGHRS (CDR1) and YFSETQ (CDR2) are obtained from the germline V gene. Interpreted using the paper, the time point label stands for: about 28 days (+/-7) after the second vaccine dose. AZD1222 recipients with second doses at about 4 weeks or about 12 weeks were pooled, because spike-specific TCR depth and breadth did not differ between schedules. The vaccinee samples were drawn from two UK trials, COV001 and COV002, one of which was a single-blind randomized controlled phase 2/3 trial testing AZD1222 (ChAdOx1 nCoV-19) in healthy adults. Trial participant PBMC samples were collected at day 0 and day 28 after the second dose for TCRbeta chain sequencing. To note about this clone: It has no known antigen specificity. No per-base quality is available; no much larger clone lies one base away.

The CDR3 regions of human TCRbeta chains were analyzed by immunosequencing. The original pipeline was this. Repertoire TCRs were checked for matches against a reference library of SARS-CoV-2-specific TCRs that had been generated using the MIRA antigen-specificity platform. Breadth was defined as the fraction of unique TCRs that were SARS-CoV-2-associated. Depth was defined as the fraction of total T cells that were SARS-CoV-2-associated. Using the MIRA data, every spike-specific TCR was mapped to the spike region that the TCR reacted to and assigned to either a CD4 or a CD8 class. Log10-transformed breadth and depth values were compared by one-way ANOVA with Sidak's multiple comparisons tests. TCRdb carries this immuneACCESS record with in-frame sequences only. Its versions omit some clonotypes, under half of them owing to an unresolved V gene in the studies checked, with the rest unexplained. V, J and clone size derive from that table, while D and trimming were established from the DNA sequence. Present in this sample are about 140,000 clones, about 92% of which were seen just once. 3.6% of the sample rests with the top ten.

The V and J segments used are TRBV5-1 and TRBJ2-1; the D element could tentatively be TRBD1 or TRBD2, as 6 bases agree for each. The source of this sequence is an adult who received the AZD1222 COVID-19 vaccine. The sample here was peripheral blood, taken 28 days after the second AZD1222 dose. The CDR3 reads as follows: CASSFSGAGQFF. The DNA is as follows: TGCGCCAGCAGCTTTTCGGGGGCTGGGCAGTTCTTC.